This T cell receptor beta chain was captured in a study of Tregs in tolerant kidney transplant recipients. Thawed PBMCs were FACS-sorted into unstimulated CD4+CD25+CD127- regulatory T cells, CD4+CD25- non-regulatory cells, CD4 and CD8 cells. Produced via immunoSEQ multiplex PCR; TCRdb's table is partial and in-frame only. The sample records roughly 15,000 clones, 80% being singletons. The CDR3 contains 16 residues. V lost 6 bases to trimming and J lost 1 base, with 17 bases between them. Germline assignment: CDR1 SNHLY and CDR2 FYNNEI. This sequence was found in a human donor who received a combined kidney and bone marrow transplant. Source: Tregs from blood, taken before the transplant. The chain recombines TRBV2 with TRBJ2-3; D perhaps matches TRBD2 (7 bases). The CDR3 coding sequence is TGTGCCAGCAGGGGGGCTCGGGGGGATCGCACAGATACGCAGTATTTT. Translated, it gives CASRGARGDRTDTQYF.